The present T cell receptor (beta chain) was sequenced within a study of identical twins. Study-wide results and caveats: Monozygotic twins shared more out-of-frame TCR alpha than recombination models predicted. Excess twin sharing in beta out-of-frame sequences was weaker.

This clonotype was recorded many times. Its antigen is as yet unknown. Template switching supplied a universal primer site; unique molecular identifiers were carried on the cDNA. TCRdb itself ran the 5' RACE reads through MiXCR, one entry per CDR3 protein. The sample includes some 500,000 distinct CDR3 sequences, approximately 14% of them seen just once. From germline, CDR1 is SGHAT and CDR2 FQNNGV. The CDR3 sequence is 12 residues long. V was trimmed by 7 bases and J by 5 bases, leaving 11 bases between them. Separately, the same data were catalogued under a study of yellow fever vaccine responses in identical twins.

Sample: CD4+ T cells sorted from blood. The gene calls are TRBV11-2 and TRBJ2-5; no definite D call. The clonotype comes from a young woman in good health. The CDR3 reads CASTPSSETQYF. The CDR3 nucleotides read TGTGCCAGCACCCCGTCCAGTGAGACCCAGTACTTC.